Included here is one T cell receptor (beta chain) sequence, with context. This record belongs to a study of blood T cell repertoires in COVID-19. Study-wide background: The United States, Italy and Spain provided the acute and convalescent COVID-19 samples.

V lost 4 bases, J lost 4 bases, and 16 bases lay in between. Germline-derived CDR1 and CDR2 are MNHNY and SVGAGI (reference sequence). CDR3 length: 15 residues. The Seattle patients joined while their infection was active and were tracked longitudinally afterward. Assay used: immunoSEQ multiplex PCR; TCRdb lists only in-frame clones, some missing. The repertoire holds 200,000 to 250,000 clones, with around nine tenths as singletons. Sequenced sample: peripheral blood. This clonotype originated in a man aged 55 to 70 with COVID-19, enrolled during active disease. This sequence joins TRBV6-6 and TRBJ1-1; unclear D gene. The CDR3 sequence: CASSSTGMWGTEAFF. As DNA, the CDR3 is TGTGCCAGCAGTTCTACCGGGATGTGGGGCACTGAAGCTTTCTTT.